These 2 T cell receptor beta chains were all obtained from the same sample, sequenced in a study of PD-L1 blockade in urothelial cancer. The time point here: peripheral blood 6 weeks after treatment start. Sequencing was performed with immunoSEQ multiplex PCR; in TCRdb, only in-frame clones are kept and a portion is missing. The sample includes approximately 38,000 clones, 75% to 90% of them seen just once. The starting material was PBMCs, obtained around atezolizumab (anti-PD-L1) treatment. These TCRs come from a man between 60 and 75 years old with urothelial cancer.

This chain joins TRBV9 and TRBJ1-2; no reliable D call. V lost 0 bases to trimming and J lost 2 bases, with 11 bases between them. Germline CDR1 and CDR2: SGDLS and YYNGEE. The CDR3 consists of 15 residues. CDR3 sequence reads: CASSVEPKQNYGYTF. Written as DNA, the CDR3 is TGTGCCAGCAGCGTAGAACCGAAACAGAACTATGGCTACACCTTC.

The J gene is TRBJ1-2, the V gene TRBV7-9; 10 bases fit TRBD1. V lost 4 bases and J lost 4; bases outside the gene matches: 9. Germline lookup yields CDR1 SEHNR and CDR2 FQNEAQ (reference sequence). The CDR3 length is 16 residues. CDR3 residues: CASSSFGGQGRYGYTF. The CDR3 nucleotides are TGTGCCAGCAGCTCGTTTGGGGGACAGGGGCGCTATGGCTACACCTTC. Complete variable domain (other parts from reference TRBV7-9 and TRBJ1-2): DTGVSQNPRHKITKRGQNVTFRCDPISEHNRLYWYRQTLGQGPEFLTYFQNEAQLEKSRLLSDRFSAERPKGSFSTLEIQRTEQGDSAMYLCASSSFGGQGRYGYTFGSGTRLTVV.